This T cell receptor (beta chain) was found in a study of blood T cell repertoires in COVID-19. Turning to the study itself: From the United States, Italy and Spain came samples of acute and convalescent COVID-19. The cDNA or gDNA used as material had been derived from T cells, B-cell-depleted T cells, or PBMCs.

The CDR3 spans 14 residues. Trimming removed 1 base at V and 2 bases at J, with 9 bases between. Per the germline V gene, CDR1 is GTSNPN and CDR2 is SVGIG (reference sequence). Original processing notes: Amplifying reference gene primers gave estimates of nucleated cell counts. Measured with immunoSEQ multiplex PCR; TCRdb has only the in-frame clones, and not every one. V, J and clone size are those of that table, while D and trimming were read from the DNA. The table has some 110,000 clones, approximately 78% seen once. The sequenced material came from peripheral blood. This receptor was obtained from a woman older than 75 with acute or convalescent COVID-19. The genes are TRBV30 and TRBJ1-3; the D gene is possibly TRBD1 (5 bases). CDR3 coding DNA: TGTGCCTGGAGTGCAGGGCTTACTGGAAACACCATATATTTT. Translating it yields CAWSAGLTGNTIYF.